This TCR beta chain was recorded in a study of CD8 T cells in Susac syndrome. Random hexamers were used to reverse transcribe an amount of roughly 0.45 to 1 ug RNA. TCRdb re-called the immunoSEQ multiplex PCR reads with MiXCR, one entry per CDR3 protein. The sample lists approximately 170,000 distinct CDR3 sequences; 94% were seen once. The authors sequenced TCR beta from blood CD8+ and CD4+ T cells. Purification of the CD8+ and CD4+ T cells relied on negative isolation, and TEMRA cells underwent FACS enrichment. Germline CDR1 and CDR2: DFQATT and SNEGSKA (reference sequence). The CDR3 runs to 18 residues. V gave up 1 base and J gave up 3 bases; unmatched junction bases: 12.

Specimen: CD4+ T cells from PBMCs. This clonotype originated in a human donor with multiple sclerosis. The chain joins TRBV20-1 to TRBJ2-1; TRBD2 matches at 10 bases. CDR3 protein: CSARGGGSGRTDYNEQFF. CDR3 bases: TGCAGTGCTAGAGGTGGCGGTAGCGGGAGGACCGACTACAATGAGCAGTTCTTC.